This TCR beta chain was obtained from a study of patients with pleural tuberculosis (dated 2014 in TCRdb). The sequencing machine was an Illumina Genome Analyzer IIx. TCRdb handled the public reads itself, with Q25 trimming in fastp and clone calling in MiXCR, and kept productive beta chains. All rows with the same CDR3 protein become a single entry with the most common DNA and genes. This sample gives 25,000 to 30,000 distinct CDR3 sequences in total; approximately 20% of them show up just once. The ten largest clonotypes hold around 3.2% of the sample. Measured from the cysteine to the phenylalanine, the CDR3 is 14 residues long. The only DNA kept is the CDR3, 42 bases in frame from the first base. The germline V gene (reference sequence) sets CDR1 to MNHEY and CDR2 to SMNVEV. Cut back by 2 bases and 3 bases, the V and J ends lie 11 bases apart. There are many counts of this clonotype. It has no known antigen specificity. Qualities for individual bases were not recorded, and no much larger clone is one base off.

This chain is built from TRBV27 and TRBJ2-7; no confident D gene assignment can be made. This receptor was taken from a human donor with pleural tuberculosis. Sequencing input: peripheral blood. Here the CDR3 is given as CASSLMNSNYEQYF. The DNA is TGTGCCAGCAGTTTAATGAACAGTAACTACGAGCAGTACTTC.